This TCR beta chain derives from a study of STAT5B mutations in CD4+ large granular lymphocyte leukemia. Whole-study findings and limits: Main leukemic clonotypes were patient-specific, but more than 20% appeared at low frequency elsewhere. Top patient clones used TRBV06 genes more often: 8/27 versus 2/35 in controls.

The CDR3 extends over 14 amino acids. Trimming stripped 1 base from V and 5 bases from J, with 12 bases between. Germline V gene sequence: CDR1 MNHNS, CDR2 SASEGT. A word on this clone: Its antigen remains unidentified.

The assay was immunoSEQ multiplex PCR, and TCRdb's table has in-frame clones only and misses some. Found here are about 29,000 clones, approximately 79% of them singletons; the top ten hold approximately 6.2%. This chain uses TRBV6-1 with TRBJ2-7, with D perhaps assigned TRBD1 or TRBD2 (6 bases each). The TCR sequence derives from a human donor in good health. The sequenced sample consisted of CD4+ T cells from blood buffy coats. CDR3 nucleotides: TGTGCCAGCAGTGAAGGAGGGGGGCTACACGAGCAGTACTTC. Amino acid sequence: CASSEGGGLHEQYF.